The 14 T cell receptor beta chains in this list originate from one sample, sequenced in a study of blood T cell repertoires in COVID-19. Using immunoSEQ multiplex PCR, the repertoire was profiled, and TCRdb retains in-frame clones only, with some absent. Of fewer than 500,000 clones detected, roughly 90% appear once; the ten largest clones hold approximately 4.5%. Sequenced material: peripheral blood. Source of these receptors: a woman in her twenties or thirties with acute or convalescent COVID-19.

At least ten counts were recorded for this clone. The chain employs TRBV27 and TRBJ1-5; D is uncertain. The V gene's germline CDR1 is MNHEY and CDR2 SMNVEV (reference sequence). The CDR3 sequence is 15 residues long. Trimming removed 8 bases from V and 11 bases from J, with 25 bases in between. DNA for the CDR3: TGTGCCAGCTCCCCCCGGGTAGGTGCCACGGTAGCCCAGCATTTT. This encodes CASSPRVGATVAQHF.

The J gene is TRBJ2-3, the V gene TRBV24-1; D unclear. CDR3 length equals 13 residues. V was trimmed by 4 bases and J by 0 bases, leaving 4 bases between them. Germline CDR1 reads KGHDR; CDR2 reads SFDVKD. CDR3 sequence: CATSEHSTDTQYF. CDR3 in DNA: TGTGCCACCAGTGAACATAGCACAGATACGCAGTATTTT.

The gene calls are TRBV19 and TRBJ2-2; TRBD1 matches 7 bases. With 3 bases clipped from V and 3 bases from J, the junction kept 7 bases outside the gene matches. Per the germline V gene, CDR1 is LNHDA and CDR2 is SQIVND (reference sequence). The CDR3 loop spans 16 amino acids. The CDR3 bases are TGTGCCAGTAGTATCTCGGTGACAGGGCACACCGGGGAGCTGTTTTTT. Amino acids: CASSISVTGHTGELFF.

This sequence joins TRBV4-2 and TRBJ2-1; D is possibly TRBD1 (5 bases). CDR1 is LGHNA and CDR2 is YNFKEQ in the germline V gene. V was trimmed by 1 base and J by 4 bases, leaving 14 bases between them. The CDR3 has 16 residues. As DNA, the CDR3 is TGTGCCAGCAGCCAAGTGGGCAGGGTAGAGTACAATGAGCAGTTCTTC. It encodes CASSQVGRVEYNEQFF.

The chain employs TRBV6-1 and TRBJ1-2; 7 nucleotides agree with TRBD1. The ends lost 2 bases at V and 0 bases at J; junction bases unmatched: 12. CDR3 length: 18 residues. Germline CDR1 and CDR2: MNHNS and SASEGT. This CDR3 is CASSERVGQLNPNYGYTF. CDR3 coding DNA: TGTGCCAGCAGTGAAAGGGTGGGACAGCTAAACCCTAACTATGGCTACACCTTC.

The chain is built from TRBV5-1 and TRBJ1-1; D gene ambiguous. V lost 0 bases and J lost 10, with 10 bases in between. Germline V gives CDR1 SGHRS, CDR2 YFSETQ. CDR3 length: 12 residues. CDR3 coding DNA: TGCGCCAGCAGCTTGGGTAAGGAGGGAGCTTTCTTT. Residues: CASSLGKEGAFF.

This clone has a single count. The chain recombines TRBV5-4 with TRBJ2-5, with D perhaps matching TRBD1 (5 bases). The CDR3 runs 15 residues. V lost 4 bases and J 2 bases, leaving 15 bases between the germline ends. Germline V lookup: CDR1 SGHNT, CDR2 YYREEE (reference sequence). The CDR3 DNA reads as TGTGCCAGCAGCCCACAGGCCAACCGTCAAGAGACCCAGTACTTC. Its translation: CASSPQANRQETQYF.

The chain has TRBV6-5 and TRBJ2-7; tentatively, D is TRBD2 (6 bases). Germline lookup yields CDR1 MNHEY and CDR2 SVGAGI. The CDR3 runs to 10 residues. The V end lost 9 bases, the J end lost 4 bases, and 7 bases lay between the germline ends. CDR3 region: CASRGYEQYF. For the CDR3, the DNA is TGTGCCAGTCGGGGGTACGAGCAGTACTTC.

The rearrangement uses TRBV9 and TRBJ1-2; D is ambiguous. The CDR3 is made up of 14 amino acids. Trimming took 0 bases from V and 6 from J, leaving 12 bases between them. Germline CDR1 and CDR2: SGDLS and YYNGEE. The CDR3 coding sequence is TGTGCCAGCAGCGTAGCAGGATCTGGAAATGGCTACACCTTC. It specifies CASSVAGSGNGYTF.

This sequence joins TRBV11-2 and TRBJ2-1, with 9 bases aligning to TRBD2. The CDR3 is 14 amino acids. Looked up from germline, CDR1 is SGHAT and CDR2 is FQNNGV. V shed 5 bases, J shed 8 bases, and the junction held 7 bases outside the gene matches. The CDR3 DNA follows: TGTGCCAGCAGCCCACCGGGACTAGCCTATGAGCAGTTCTTC. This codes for CASSPPGLAYEQFF. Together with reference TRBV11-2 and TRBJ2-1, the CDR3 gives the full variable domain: EAGVAQSPRYKIIEKRQSVAFWCNPISGHATLYWYQQILGQGPKLLIQFQNNGVVDDSQLPKDRFSAERLKGVDSTLKIQPAKLEDSAVYLCASSPPGLAYEQFFGPGTRLTVL.

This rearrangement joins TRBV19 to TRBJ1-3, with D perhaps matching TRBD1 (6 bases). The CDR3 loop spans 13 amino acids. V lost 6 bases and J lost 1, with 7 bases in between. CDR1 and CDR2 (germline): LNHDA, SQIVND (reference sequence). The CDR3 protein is CASRGQSGNTIYF. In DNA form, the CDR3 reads TGTGCCAGTAGGGGACAATCTGGAAACACCATATATTTT.

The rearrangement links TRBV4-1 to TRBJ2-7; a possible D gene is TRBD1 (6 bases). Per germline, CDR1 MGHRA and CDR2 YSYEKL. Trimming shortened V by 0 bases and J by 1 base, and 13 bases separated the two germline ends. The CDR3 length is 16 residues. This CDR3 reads CASSQESTQGSYEQYF. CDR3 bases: TGCGCCAGCAGCCAAGAGAGTACACAGGGTTCCTACGAGCAGTACTTC.

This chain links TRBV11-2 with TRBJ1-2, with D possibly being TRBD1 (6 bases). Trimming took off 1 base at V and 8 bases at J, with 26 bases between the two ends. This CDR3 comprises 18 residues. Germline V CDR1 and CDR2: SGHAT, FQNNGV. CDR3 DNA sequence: TGTGCCAGCAGCTTAGTCGGTCGGTCCCGAGAGTGGACAGCCGGCTACACCTTC. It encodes CASSLVGRSREWTAGYTF.

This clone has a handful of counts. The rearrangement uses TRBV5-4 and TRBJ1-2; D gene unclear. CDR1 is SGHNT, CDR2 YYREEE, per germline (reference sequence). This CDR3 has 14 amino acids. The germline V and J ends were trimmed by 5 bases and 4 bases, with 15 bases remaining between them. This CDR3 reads CASRQPTESYGYTF. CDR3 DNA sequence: TGTGCCAGCAGACAACCCACAGAGTCCTATGGCTACACCTTC.